The 11 T cell receptor beta chains below come from one sample, sequenced in a study of read filtering for tumor transcriptome and immune sequencing. From around 0.4 ug of RNA, a library with molecular barcoded alpha/delta and beta/gamma adaptors was made. A single record per CDR3 protein comes from TCRdb applying MiXCR to the reads. The sample lists fewer than 100,000 distinct CDR3 sequences; 9% to 15% were seen once. Sequenced input: a population of CD138-negative cells sorted from bone marrow. Every receptor here comes from a donor older than 35 with multiple myeloma.

A few counts support this clonotype. This chain uses TRBV7-9 with TRBJ1-1; D is unclear. The germline V gene has CDR1 SEHNR and CDR2 FQNEAQ (reference sequence). The V end was cut by 6 bases, the J end by 0 bases, with 11 bases between. This CDR3 is built from 14 residues. The CDR3 sequence: CASSQRAVNTEAFF. The CDR3 DNA reads as TGTGCCAGCAGTCAACGGGCGGTGAACACTGAAGCTTTCTTT.

There are many counts of this clonotype. The chain is built from TRBV11-2 and TRBJ2-3, with D perhaps matching TRBD1 (5 bases). V dropped 2 bases and J dropped 4 bases, with 13 bases sitting between them. Germline V gene data show CDR1 as SGHAT and CDR2 as FQNNGV. This CDR3 region has 15 residues. The DNA for the CDR3 is TGTGCCAGCAGCTTAACCAGGGCAACGGCAGATACGCAGTATTTT. Translation: CASSLTRATADTQYF.

This clonotype was seen repeatedly, ten times or more. The J gene is TRBJ1-1, the V gene TRBV29-1; D unclear. Trimming left V 2 bases short and J 5 bases short, with 9 bases between. This CDR3 region has 12 residues. In germline, CDR1 is SQVTM, CDR2 ANQGSEA. In nucleotides, the CDR3 is TGCAGCGTTGAATTCCGAAGAACTGAAGCTTTCTTT. The encoded protein is CSVEFRRTEAFF.

This clonotype was seen at least ten times. The CDR3 loop reads CSAPNRAGAHEQYF. The CDR3 DNA reads as TGCAGTGCTCCTAATCGGGCGGGAGCCCACGAGCAGTACTTC. The chain recombines TRBV20-1 with TRBJ2-7; 7 bases are shared with TRBD2. CDR3 length equals 14 residues. The ends lost 5 bases at V and 5 bases at J; junction bases unmatched: 12. Germline lookup yields CDR1 DFQATT and CDR2 SNEGSKA (reference sequence).

Concerning this clonotype: A much more abundant neighbour one base away suggests this may be a read error. The V and J genes are TRBV20-1 and TRBJ2-7; 7 nucleotides agree with TRBD1. Germline CDR1 DFQATT, CDR2 SNEGSKA (reference sequence). V lost 8 bases and J lost 3; bases outside the gene matches: 19. The CDR3 is made up of 16 amino acids. For the CDR3, the DNA is TGCAGTACTAACCCGGGACAGTCTGGGTCTGACTACGAGCAGTACTTC. As protein: CSTNPGQSGSDYEQYF.

This clonotype was found many times. This chain uses TRBV25-1 with TRBJ2-7, with TRBD2 as a possible D gene (5 bases). Germline CDR1 MGHDK, CDR2 SYGVNS. The CDR3 runs to 16 residues. Trimming shortened V by 5 bases and J by 0 bases, and 17 bases separated the two germline ends. The CDR3 protein is CASSPTAASTSYEQYF. The CDR3 nucleotides are TGTGCCAGCAGTCCAACGGCGGCTAGCACCTCCTACGAGCAGTACTTC.

Regarding this clonotype: One end of the junction does not line up with germline, which may come from a read error. The J gene is TRBJ1-1, the V gene TRBV5-1, with a possible D match to TRBD1 (5 bases). Germline V gene sequence: CDR1 SGHRS, CDR2 YFSETQ. The CDR3 is 13 amino acids. CDR3 nucleotides: TGTGCCAGCAGCCTCCACAGGAGCCCTGAAGCTTTCTTT. Protein sequence: CASSLHRSPEAFF.

The J gene is TRBJ2-7, the V gene TRBV20-1; TRBD1 matches at 8 bases. CDR3 length: 14 residues. Looked up from germline, CDR1 is DFQATT and CDR2 is SNEGSKA (reference sequence). J lost 5 bases, V lost 1 base, and 7 bases had no gene match. CDR3 sequence (DNA): TGCAGTGCTAGAGGCGACAGGGGATTCCACGAGCAGTACTTC. It translates to CSARGDRGFHEQYF.

This clonotype was seen many times. At one end the junction does not follow the germline gene, possibly because of a read error. The chain uses TRBV20-1 and TRBJ2-5; no reliable D call. CDR1 is DFQATT, CDR2 SNEGSKA, per germline (reference sequence). The CDR3 has 12 amino acids. CDR3 nucleotides: TGCAGTGCGAGAGAAGGTCAAGAGACCCAGTACTTC. This gives the protein CSAREGQETQYF.

With regard to this clonotype: A much larger clonotype is one base distant, so this may be a read error. The chain is built from TRBV5-1 and TRBJ2-2; 11 bases map to TRBD2. This CDR3 region has 15 residues. CDR1 is SGHRS and CDR2 is YFSETQ in the germline V gene. The CDR3 DNA sequence: TGCGTCAGCAGATTAGCGGGAGGGCCGGCCGGGGAGCTGTTTTTT. It translates to CVSRLAGGPAGELFF.

This clonotype has a count of ten or more. The J gene is TRBJ2-3, the V gene TRBV20-1, with D unclear. The CDR3 loop spans 16 amino acids. With 3 bases removed from V and 1 base from J, the gap between germline ends came to 17 bases. Germline V CDR1 and CDR2: DFQATT, SNEGSKA (reference sequence). CDR3 sequence (DNA): TGCAGTGCTAGCCCCACGGCGACATACGGCACAGATACGCAGTATTTT. It is translated as CSASPTATYGTDTQYF.